A single sample is the source of the 21 T cell receptor beta chains below, sequenced in a study of T cells in Graves' hyperthyroidism and ophthalmopathy. RNA transcripts yielded amplified TCR beta CDR3 regions. First-round RT-PCR of the TCR CDR3 relied on the HTBI primer set. One entry per CDR3 protein results from TCRdb running MiXCR on the multiplex PCR reads. This repertoire shows around 100,000 distinct CDR3 sequences, 47% found once; its top ten account for about 25%. The material sequenced was blood. Receptor source: a man aged 40-50 years with Graves' hyperthyroidism.

This clonotype was seen ten or more times. The chain recombines TRBV20-1 with TRBJ2-3; 10 bases are a match to TRBD2. Trimming cost V 0 bases and J 6 bases; bases outside gene matches: 12. Germline values: CDR1 DFQATT, CDR2 SNEGSKA (reference sequence). The CDR3 covers 17 residues. The CDR3 loop is CSARDLSAGGLSDTQYF. As DNA, the CDR3 is TGCAGTGCTAGAGATCTATCAGCGGGAGGGCTTTCGGATACGCAGTATTTT.

Comments on this clonotype: A much larger clone is a single base away; this may be a read error. The rearrangement uses TRBV7-2 and TRBJ2-2, with unresolved D. CDR3 size: 10 residues. Germline V gene lookup returns CDR1 SGHTA and CDR2 FQGNSA. The ends were cut back, 6 bases at V and 6 bases at J, with 2 bases in the middle. CDR3 bases: TGTGCCAGCAGTTCCGGGGAGCTGTTTTTT. This gives the protein CASSSGELFF.

This clonotype appeared many times. This rearrangement joins TRBV28 to TRBJ2-7; TRBD2 matches at 8 bases. Trimming at V came to 3 bases and at J to 2 bases, leaving 3 bases not matched to a gene. This CDR3 has 14 amino acids. CDR1 is MDHEN and CDR2 is SYDVKM in the germline V gene. The CDR3 region is CASSLVGRAYEQYF. CDR3 nucleotide sequence: TGTGCCAGCAGTTTGGTCGGGAGGGCCTACGAGCAGTACTTC. The full variable domain, with the rest looked up from reference TRBV28 and TRBJ2-7, is DVKVTQSSRYLVKRTGEKVFLECVQDMDHENMFWYRQDPGLGLRLIYFSYDVKMKEKGDIPEGYSVSREKKERFSLILESASTNQTSMYLCASSLVGRAYEQYFGPGTRLTVT.

V is TRBV27 and J is TRBJ2-1, with 12 bases lining up with TRBD1. The junction had 6 bases not matched to a gene; V was cut back by 1 base and J by 8 bases. The CDR3 sequence is 16 residues long. Germline-derived CDR1 and CDR2 are MNHEY and SMNVEV (reference sequence). CDR3 nucleotides: TGTGCCAGCAGTTTATACGGGACAGGGGGCCGGGATGAGCAGTTCTTC. This codes for CASSLYGTGGRDEQFF.

Comment on this clonotype: With a much larger clone just one base away, this may be a read error. This CDR3 is missing its conserved last phenylalanine or tryptophan, likely due to a read error. This rearrangement joins TRBV7-9 to TRBJ2-2; 7 bases agree with TRBD1. V shed 6 bases, J shed 4 bases, and the junction held 5 bases outside the gene matches. Per the germline V gene, CDR1 is SEHNR and CDR2 is FQNEAQ (reference sequence). The CDR3 contains 14 residues. The CDR3 DNA sequence: TGTGCCAGCAGTGAGCAGGGGGTCACCGGGGAGCTGTTTTCT. Translation: CASSEQGVTGELFS.

There are many counts of this clonotype. The chain is built from TRBV6-5 and TRBJ2-1, with D perhaps matching TRBD2 (5 bases). Germline V gives CDR1 MNHEY, CDR2 SVGAGI. The CDR3 loop spans 12 amino acids. V lost 5 bases and J 6 bases, leaving 8 bases between the germline ends. The DNA of the CDR3 is TGTGCCAGCAGTCCGGGAACCAATGAGCAGTTCTTC. Residues: CASSPGTNEQFF.

This chain connects TRBV7-2 to TRBJ2-4; D may be TRBD1 (5 bases). Germline CDR1 is SGHTA and CDR2 is FQGNSA. V was cut by 3 bases and J by 9 bases, with 24 bases left in between. This CDR3 contains 17 residues. The CDR3 protein is CASSLVSGDRPVVIQYF. CDR3 DNA: TGTGCCAGCAGCTTGGTTTCGGGCGACAGACCGGTAGTCATTCAGTACTTC.

There are many counts of this clonotype. The rearrangement joins TRBV20-1 to TRBJ2-1; unclear D gene. Germline V lookup: CDR1 DFQATT, CDR2 SNEGSKA (reference sequence). This CDR3 is 15 amino acids long. Trimming left V 2 bases short and J 0 bases short, with 11 bases between. In DNA, the CDR3 is TGCAGTGCTAGAAGGTCGGAGTCCTCCTACAATGAGCAGTTCTTC. Translation gives CSARRSESSYNEQFF.

The chain couples TRBV19 to TRBJ1-2; no reliable D call. Germline CDR1 is LNHDA and CDR2 is SQIVND (reference sequence). This CDR3 region has 15 residues. Trimming pared 2 bases from V and 3 bases from J, leaving 13 bases between. As DNA, the CDR3 is TGTGCCAGTAGTATACCCCGAGGAGGTTACTATGGCTACACCTTC. It translates to CASSIPRGGYYGYTF.

This clonotype showed up many times. The gene calls are TRBV7-2 and TRBJ2-7; D ambiguous. V was pared by 2 bases and J by 0 bases, with 11 bases between. Germline CDR1 is SGHTA and CDR2 is FQGNSA. The CDR3 extends over 15 amino acids. The chain's CDR3 is CASSLLRRSSYEQYF. The CDR3 DNA follows: TGTGCCAGCAGCTTATTAAGGCGGAGCTCCTACGAGCAGTACTTC.

The CDR3 coding sequence is TGCAGTGCTAGAGGCCGCCTCTCCTACGAGGAGGAGACCCAGTACTTC. It specifies CSARGRLSYEEETQYF. The chain combines TRBV20-1 with TRBJ2-5; D remains unclear. Germline CDR1 DFQATT, CDR2 SNEGSKA (reference sequence). The CDR3 extends over 16 amino acids. Trimming took 1 base from V and 5 from J, leaving 20 bases between them.

The chain has TRBV19 and TRBJ1-6; D is unclear. This CDR3 region has 16 residues. The V end was cut by 5 bases, the J end by 0 bases, with 11 bases between. Per germline, CDR1 LNHDA and CDR2 SQIVND (reference sequence). The CDR3 bases are TGTGCCAGTAGTCCGACGGTGAGCTCCTATAATTCACCCCTCCACTTT. Translating it yields CASSPTVSSYNSPLHF.

This clonotype was counted a single time. This chain connects TRBV7-8 to TRBJ2-3; D call uncertain. From germline, CDR1 is SGHVS and CDR2 FQNEAQ. CDR3 size: 14 residues. V was shortened by 1 base and J by 2 bases, with 7 bases between the two germline ends. CDR3 nucleotides: TGTGCCAGCAGCTTAGAAGGATTCACAGATACGCAGTATTTT. Its protein is CASSLEGFTDTQYF.

In regard to this clonotype: A much larger clone differs from this one at a single base, so this may be a read error. This rearrangement joins TRBV20-1 to TRBJ1-5, with D unresolved. Germline V gene data show CDR1 as DFQATT and CDR2 as SNEGSKA (reference sequence). The CDR3 is made up of 12 amino acids. The CDR3 bases are TGCAGTGCTGGAGATGGTGGCGGGCCCCAGCATTTT. Its translation: CSAGDGGGPQHF.

This clonotype was counted ten times or more. CDR3 nucleotide sequence: TGCAGTGCCCGCTTGGTTAGTTCCTACGAGCAGTACTTC. Amino acids: CSARLVSSYEQYF. The chain links TRBV20-1 to TRBJ2-7, with unresolved D. V lost 6 bases to trimming and J lost 1 base, with 13 bases between them. The CDR3 totals 13 residues. Germline V gene data show CDR1 as DFQATT and CDR2 as SNEGSKA (reference sequence).

This clonotype was counted once. The chain has TRBV2 and TRBJ2-2, with 8 bases aligning to TRBD1. Germline V gives CDR1 SNHLY, CDR2 FYNNEI. The CDR3 runs 14 residues. V dropped 6 bases and J dropped 7; count of bases not matched to a gene: 7. DNA of the CDR3: TGTGCCAGCAGGAGGCAGGGGGCGAACGGGGAGCTGTTTTTT. It is translated as CASRRQGANGELFF.

This chain joins TRBV20-1 and TRBJ2-7; 8 nucleotides line up with TRBD2. This CDR3 spans 13 amino acids. Looked up from germline, CDR1 is DFQATT and CDR2 is SNEGSKA (reference sequence). Unmatched junction bases numbered 7, after V lost 5 bases and J lost 4 bases. The CDR3 DNA reads TGCAGTGCTCGAAGGGCGGGAGGTTACGAGCAGTACTTC. Translated: CSARRAGGYEQYF.

This sequence joins TRBV12-3 or TRBV12-4 and TRBJ2-5; 12 bases are a match to TRBD1. The CDR3 spans 15 residues. Losses at the gene ends were 6 bases for V and 5 bases for J; bases not matched to a gene: 7. The CDR3, as DNA: TGTGCCAGCAGCGCCGGGACAGGGGGCGGGGAGACCCAGTACTTC. This codes for CASSAGTGGGETQYF.

Only a few counts were recorded for this clonotype. This sequence joins TRBV29-1 and TRBJ1-2; the D is unclear. V lost 1 base, J lost 4 bases, and 13 bases lay in between. This CDR3 is 14 amino acids long. The germline gives CDR1 SQVTM, CDR2 ANQGSEA. The CDR3 sequence: CSVEVAGRGYGYTF. CDR3 DNA sequence: TGCAGCGTTGAAGTAGCGGGGAGAGGCTATGGCTACACCTTC.

Many counts were recorded for this clonotype. This chain joins TRBV28 and TRBJ2-7; 7 nucleotides align to TRBD1. Trimming removed 6 bases from V and 3 bases from J; junction bases left unmatched: 2. The CDR3 length is 12 residues. From germline, CDR1 is MDHEN and CDR2 SYDVKM. This CDR3 is CASRQGNYEQYF. The DNA of the CDR3 is TGTGCCAGCAGACAGGGGAACTACGAGCAGTACTTC.

This clonotype was observed many times. The genes are TRBV19 and TRBJ1-5; D ambiguous. The CDR3 contains 14 residues. Germline V gene data show CDR1 as LNHDA and CDR2 as SQIVND (reference sequence). V lost 6 bases and J 0 bases, leaving 9 bases between the germline ends. CDR3: CASSRLPSNQPQHF. DNA of the CDR3: TGTGCCAGTAGCCGACTTCCTAGCAATCAGCCCCAGCATTTT.